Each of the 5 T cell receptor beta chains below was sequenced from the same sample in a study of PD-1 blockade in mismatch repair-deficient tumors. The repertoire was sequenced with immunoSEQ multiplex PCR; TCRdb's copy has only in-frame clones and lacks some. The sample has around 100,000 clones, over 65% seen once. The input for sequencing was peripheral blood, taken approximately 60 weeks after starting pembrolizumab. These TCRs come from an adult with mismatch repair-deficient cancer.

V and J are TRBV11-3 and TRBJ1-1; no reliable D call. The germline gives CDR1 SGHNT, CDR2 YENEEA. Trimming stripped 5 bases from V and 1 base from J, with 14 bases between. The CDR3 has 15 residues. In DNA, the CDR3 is TGTGCCAGCAGCCCTGGAGGTATGGGGAACACTGAAGCTTTCTTT. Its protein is CASSPGGMGNTEAFF.

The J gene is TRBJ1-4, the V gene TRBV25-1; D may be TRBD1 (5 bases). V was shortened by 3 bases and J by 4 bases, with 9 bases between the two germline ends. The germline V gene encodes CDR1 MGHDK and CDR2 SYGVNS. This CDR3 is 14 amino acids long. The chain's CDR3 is CASSDWGDNEKLFF. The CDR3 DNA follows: TGTGCCAGCAGTGATTGGGGCGATAATGAAAAACTGTTTTTT.

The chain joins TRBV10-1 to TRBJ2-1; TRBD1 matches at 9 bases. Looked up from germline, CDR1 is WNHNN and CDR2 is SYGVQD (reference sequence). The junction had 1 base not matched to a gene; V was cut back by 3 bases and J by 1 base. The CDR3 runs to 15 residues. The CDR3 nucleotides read TGCGCCAGCAGTGACGGGACAGGGTCCTACAATGAGCAGTTCTTC. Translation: CASSDGTGSYNEQFF.

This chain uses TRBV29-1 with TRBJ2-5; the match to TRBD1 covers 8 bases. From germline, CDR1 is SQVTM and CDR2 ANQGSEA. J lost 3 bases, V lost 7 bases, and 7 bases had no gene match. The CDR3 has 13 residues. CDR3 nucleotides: TGCAGCGCCGCGACAGGGGCGGAAGAGACCCAGTACTTC. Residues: CSAATGAEETQYF. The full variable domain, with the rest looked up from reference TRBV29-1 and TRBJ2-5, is SAVISQKPSRDICQRGTSLTIQCQVDSQVTMMFWYRQQPGQSLTLIATANQGSEATYESGFVIDKFPISRPNLTFSTLTVSNMSPEDSSIYLCSAATGAEETQYFGPGTRLLVL.

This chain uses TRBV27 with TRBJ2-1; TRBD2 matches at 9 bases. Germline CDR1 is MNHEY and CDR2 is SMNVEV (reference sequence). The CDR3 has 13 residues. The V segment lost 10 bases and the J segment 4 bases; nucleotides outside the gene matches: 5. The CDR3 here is CATTTSGYNEQFF. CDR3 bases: TGTGCCACCACGACTAGCGGATACAATGAGCAGTTCTTC.